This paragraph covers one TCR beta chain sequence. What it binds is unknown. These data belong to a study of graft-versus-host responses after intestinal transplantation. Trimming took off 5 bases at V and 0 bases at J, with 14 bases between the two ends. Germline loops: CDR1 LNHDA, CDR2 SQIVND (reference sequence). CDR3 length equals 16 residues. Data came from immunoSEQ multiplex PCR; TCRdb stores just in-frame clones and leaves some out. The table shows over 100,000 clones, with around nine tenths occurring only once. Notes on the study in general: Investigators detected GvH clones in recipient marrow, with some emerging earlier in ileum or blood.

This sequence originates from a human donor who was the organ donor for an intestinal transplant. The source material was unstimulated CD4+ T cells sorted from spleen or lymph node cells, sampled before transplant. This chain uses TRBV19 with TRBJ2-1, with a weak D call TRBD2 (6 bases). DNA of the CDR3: TGTGCCAGTAGTGACGGCGGGACCAACTCCTACAATGAGCAGTTCTTC. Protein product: CASSDGGTNSYNEQFF.